The following is a T cell receptor (beta chain) sequence with its context. Its antigen is still unknown. The input lacks base qualities; no much larger clone sits a single base away. The germline V gene gives CDR1 as MGHDK and CDR2 as SYGVNS. After removal of 2 bases from V and 5 bases from J, the junction retains 9 bases not matched to a gene. Including cysteine and phenylalanine, the CDR3 has 15 amino acids. CDR3 DNA only is kept here, 45 bases in frame from base 1. Using the deep immunoSEQ assay, TCR CDR3 regions were amplified from genomic DNA by multiplex PCR. For each cell subset, the extracted genomic DNA was distributed evenly across all wells of several immunoSEQ 96-well plates, and each plate served as one replicate. Each replicate PCR for sorted subsets received about 220 ng genomic DNA, equal to roughly 29,000 T cell genomes. Purified libraries were quantified with a Qubit 3.0 fluorometer, sized on a Bioanalyzer 2100, and re-quantified with the KAPA Library Quantification kit. A separate single-read 150-cycle Illumina NextSeq 550 flow cell was used to sequence each immunoSEQ 96-well plate. As for the original processing: Because the immunoSEQ output included only junctional sequences and no quality scores, the filtering could not be the same as the filtering used for full-length reads. To assign V/J genes and CDR3, sequences were annotated using PyIR, a Python wrapper for IgBLAST v1.9, with IMGT germline references. Reads were removed for weak V/J assignments (E-value above 1e-6), missing CDR3, stop codons, out-of-frame junctions, or ambiguous translated residues. A V3J clonotype was defined by an identical inferred V gene, J gene, and CDR3 amino acid sequence. Percentage overlap between repertoires was calculated by dividing the number of shared unique clonotypes by the size of the smaller repertoire. Richness of each repertoire was evaluated using RTK rarefaction, the Chao1 estimator, and Recon v2.1 estimates of unobserved clonotypes. For all TCRbeta clonotypes obtained by the gDNA method from a handful of donors, generation probabilities were computed with OLGA. The table was pulled from immuneACCESS by TCRdb, which kept in-frame rearrangements only. Such tables lose some clones; where checked, under half of the loss comes from unresolved V genes, and the rest has no known cause. That table gives V, J and clone size, and the DNA gave D and trimming. The sample data list 2 million to 2.5 million clones, and around 90% of these were observed just once. More than 0.35% of the sample belongs to the ten largest clones.

The sample originates from a study of shared clonotypes between healthy human individuals (dated by TCRdb to 2020 to 2022). Background on the whole study: The cohort included a few men and two women between 18 and 49 years of age. To increase sequencing depth and limit assay-specific biases, different laboratories used diverse techniques to prepare libraries and sequence TCR repertoires. Blood TCR repertoires of a handful of healthy adults were deeply sequenced to estimate repertoire size and the extent of clonotype sharing between individuals. For each donor, three plates each were used for CD4 naive and CD4 memory, two plates were used for CD8 naive, and one plate was used for CD8 memory. Per donor, leukapheresis produced somewhere between about 0.85 and 8.9 billion PBMCs. The research as a whole found: When several donors were compared, the shared fraction of clonotypes was about 5% for naive CD4, about 4% for naive CD8, 2.3% for memory CD4, and roughly 0.4% for memory CD8. Compared with non-shared clonotypes, the clonotypes found in all four sorted-subset donors had higher generation probabilities. Sampling was restricted to blood, and TCR repertoires in tissues likely differ from the TCR repertoires found in blood. Pairwise subsampling led to the expectation that sequencing depth would affect the degree of clonotype sharing among donors. Because the study included only a small number of donors, the genetic and exposure-history diversity represented was limited. Larger estimated clonotype richness was generally found for naive subsets than for memory subsets. Even with the large sequencing depth, rarefaction of the sorted-subset datasets indicated that sequencing was incomplete.

Healthy HIV-negative adults with no recently reported acute infections or vaccinations were included as donors. Every donor was a Caucasian adult residing in Nashville, Tennessee, USA. Magnetic negative selection was used to enrich CD4+ T cells, after which naive cells were positively selected on CD45RA and the negative fraction became the memory subset. Blood was obtained by leukapheresis, after which PBMCs were separated by Ficoll-Histopaque density gradient centrifugation and cryopreserved in liquid nitrogen vapor phase. Purity and quantity of every magnetically sorted T cell population were checked by analytical flow cytometry. Each sorted fraction had its genomic DNA isolated and then quantified by UV absorbance on a Nanodrop 2000c.

What was sequenced was naive CD4+ T cells from PBMCs. The cell subset or site label, as the study defines it: CD45RA+ positively selected. The TCR sequence derives from a man between 18 and 29 years old in good health. Some clones in this sample may be carry-over from other donors' samples. Rearrangement joined TRBV25-1 to TRBJ2-7, with TRBD1 matching 7 junction bases. The DNA is as follows: TGTGCCAGCAGTGAACCTCGGACAGGTTCCCACGAGCAGTACTTC. Translated, this gives CASSEPRTGSHEQYF.